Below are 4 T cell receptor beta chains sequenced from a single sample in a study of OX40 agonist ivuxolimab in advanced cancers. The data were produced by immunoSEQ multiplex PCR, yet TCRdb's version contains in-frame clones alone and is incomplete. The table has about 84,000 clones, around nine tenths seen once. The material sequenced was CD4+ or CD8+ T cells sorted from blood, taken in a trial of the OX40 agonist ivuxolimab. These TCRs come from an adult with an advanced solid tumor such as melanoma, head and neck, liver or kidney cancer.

This CDR3 reads CASSFGDRGRSNGYTF. The CDR3 DNA is TGTGCCAGCAGTTTCGGGGACAGGGGCCGAAGTAATGGCTACACCTTC. The chain recombines TRBV28 with TRBJ1-2; TRBD1 matches at 10 bases. V was pared by 3 bases and J by 6 bases, with 10 bases of the junction left unmatched. This CDR3 has 16 residues. Per the germline V gene, CDR1 is MDHEN and CDR2 is SYDVKM.

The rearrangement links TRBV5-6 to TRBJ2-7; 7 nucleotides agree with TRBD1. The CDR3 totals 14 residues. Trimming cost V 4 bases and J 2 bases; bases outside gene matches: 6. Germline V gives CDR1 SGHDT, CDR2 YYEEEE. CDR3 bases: TGTGCCAGCAGCGCTCAAGACAGGGCCTACGAGCAGTACTTC. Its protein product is CASSAQDRAYEQYF.

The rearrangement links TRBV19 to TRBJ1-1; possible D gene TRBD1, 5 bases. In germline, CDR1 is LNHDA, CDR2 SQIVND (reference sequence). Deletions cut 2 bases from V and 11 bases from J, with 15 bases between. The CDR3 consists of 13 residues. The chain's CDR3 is CASSITRADRAFF. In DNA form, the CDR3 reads TGTGCCAGTAGTATAACCAGGGCAGATCGGGCTTTCTTT.

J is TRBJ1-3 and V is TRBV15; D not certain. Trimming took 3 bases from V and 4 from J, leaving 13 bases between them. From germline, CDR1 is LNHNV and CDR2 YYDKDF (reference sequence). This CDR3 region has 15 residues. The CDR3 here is CATSRSLGNGNTIYF. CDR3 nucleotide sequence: TGTGCCACCAGCAGGAGCTTAGGGAACGGAAACACCATATATTTT.